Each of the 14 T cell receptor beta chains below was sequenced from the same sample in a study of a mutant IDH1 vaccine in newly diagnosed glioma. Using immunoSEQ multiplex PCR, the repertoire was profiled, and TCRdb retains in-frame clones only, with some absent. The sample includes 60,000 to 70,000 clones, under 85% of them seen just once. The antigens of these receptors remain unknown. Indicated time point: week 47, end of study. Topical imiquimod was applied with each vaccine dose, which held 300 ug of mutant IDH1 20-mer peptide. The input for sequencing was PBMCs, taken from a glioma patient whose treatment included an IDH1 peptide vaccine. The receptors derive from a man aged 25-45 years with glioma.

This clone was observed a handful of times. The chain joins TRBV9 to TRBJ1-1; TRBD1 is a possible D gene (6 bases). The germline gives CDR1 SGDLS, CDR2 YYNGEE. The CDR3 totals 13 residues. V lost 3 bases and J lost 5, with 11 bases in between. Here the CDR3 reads CASSEQGRTEAFF. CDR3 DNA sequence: TGTGCCAGCAGCGAACAGGGTCGGACTGAAGCTTTCTTT.

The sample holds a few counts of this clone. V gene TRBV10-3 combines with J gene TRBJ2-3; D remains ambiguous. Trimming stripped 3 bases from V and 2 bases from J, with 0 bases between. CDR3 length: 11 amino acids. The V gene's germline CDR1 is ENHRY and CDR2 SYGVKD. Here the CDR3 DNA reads TGTGCCATCAGTGACACAGATACGCAGTATTTT. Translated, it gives CAISDTDTQYF.

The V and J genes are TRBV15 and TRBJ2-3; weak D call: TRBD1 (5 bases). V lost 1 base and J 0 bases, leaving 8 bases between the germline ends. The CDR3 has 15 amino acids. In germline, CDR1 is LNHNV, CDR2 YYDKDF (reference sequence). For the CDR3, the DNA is TGTGCCACCAGCAGAGGCGACAGAAGCACAGATACGCAGTATTTT. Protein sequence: CATSRGDRSTDTQYF.

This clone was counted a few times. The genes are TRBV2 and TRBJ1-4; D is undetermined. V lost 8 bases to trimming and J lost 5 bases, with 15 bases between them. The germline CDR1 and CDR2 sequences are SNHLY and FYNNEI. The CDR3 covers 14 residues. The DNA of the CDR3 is TGTGCCAGCCAGGCAACACTCCCCAATGAAAAACTGTTTTTT. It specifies CASQATLPNEKLFF.

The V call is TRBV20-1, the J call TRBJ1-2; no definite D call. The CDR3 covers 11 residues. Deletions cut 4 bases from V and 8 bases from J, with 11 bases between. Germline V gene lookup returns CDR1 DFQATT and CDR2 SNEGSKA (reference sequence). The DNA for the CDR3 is TGCAGTGCTACGGACGCCCCGGGCTACACCTTC. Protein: CSATDAPGYTF.

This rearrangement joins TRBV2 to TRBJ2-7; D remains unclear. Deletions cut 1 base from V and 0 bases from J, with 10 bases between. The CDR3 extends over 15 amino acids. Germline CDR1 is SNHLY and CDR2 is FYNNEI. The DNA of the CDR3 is TGTGCCAGCAGTGAAGTAGCTAGGAACTCCTACGAGCAGTACTTC. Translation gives CASSEVARNSYEQYF.

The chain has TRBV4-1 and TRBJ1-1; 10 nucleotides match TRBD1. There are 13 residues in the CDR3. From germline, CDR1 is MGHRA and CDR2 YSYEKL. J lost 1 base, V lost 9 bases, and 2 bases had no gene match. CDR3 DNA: TGCGCCAGTAGACAGGGGGCGAACACTGAAGCTTTCTTT. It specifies CASRQGANTEAFF.

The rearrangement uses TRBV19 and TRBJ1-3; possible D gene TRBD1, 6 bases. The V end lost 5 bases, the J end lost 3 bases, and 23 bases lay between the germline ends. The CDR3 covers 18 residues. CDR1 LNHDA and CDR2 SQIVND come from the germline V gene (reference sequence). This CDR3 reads CASSSAITGSAFGNTIYF. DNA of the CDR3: TGTGCCAGTAGTTCGGCCATAACAGGGAGTGCCTTTGGAAACACCATATATTTT.

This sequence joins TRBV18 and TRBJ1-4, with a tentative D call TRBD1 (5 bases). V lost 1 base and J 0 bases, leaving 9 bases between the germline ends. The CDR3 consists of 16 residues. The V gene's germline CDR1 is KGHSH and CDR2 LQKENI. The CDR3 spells CASSPRGFATNEKLFF. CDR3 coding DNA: TGTGCCAGCTCACCACGGGGGTTTGCAACTAATGAAAAACTGTTTTTT.

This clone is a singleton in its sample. The CDR3 coding sequence is TGTGCCAGCAGTTACCCGATAGGGGGGGCGCGCACTGAAGCTTTCTTT. It codes for CASSYPIGGARTEAFF. The chain combines TRBV6-5 with TRBJ1-1, with D perhaps matching TRBD1 (6 bases). This CDR3 has 16 amino acids. CDR1 is MNHEY, CDR2 SVGAGI, per germline. V shed 2 bases and J shed 4 bases, with 17 bases lying between them.

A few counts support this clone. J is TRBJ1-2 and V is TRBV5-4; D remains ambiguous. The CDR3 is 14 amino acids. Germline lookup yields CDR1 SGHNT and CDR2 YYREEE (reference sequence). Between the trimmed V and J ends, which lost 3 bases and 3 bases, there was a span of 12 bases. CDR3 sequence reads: CASSSSSAYYGYTF. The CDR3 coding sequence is TGTGCCAGCAGCTCCTCTTCAGCATACTATGGCTACACCTTC.

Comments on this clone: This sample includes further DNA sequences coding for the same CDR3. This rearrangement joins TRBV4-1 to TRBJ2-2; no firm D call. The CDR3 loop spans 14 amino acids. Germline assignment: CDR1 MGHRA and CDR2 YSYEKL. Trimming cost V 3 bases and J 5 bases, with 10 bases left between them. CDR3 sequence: CASSQAGSTGELFF. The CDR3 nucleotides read TGCGCCAGCAGCCAGGCAGGATCGACCGGGGAGCTGTTTTTT.

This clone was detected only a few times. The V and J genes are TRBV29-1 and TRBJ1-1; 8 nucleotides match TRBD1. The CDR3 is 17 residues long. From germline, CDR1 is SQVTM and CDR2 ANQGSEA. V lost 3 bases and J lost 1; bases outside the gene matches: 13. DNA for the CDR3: TGCAGCGTTGACTCACTGGACAGGGCATTGGGGAACACTGAAGCTTTCTTT. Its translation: CSVDSLDRALGNTEAFF.

The CDR3 DNA reads TGCGCCAGCAGCTTGGGAGGACAGGGTAATCAGCCCCAGCATTTT. This codes for CASSLGGQGNQPQHF. The J gene is TRBJ1-5, the V gene TRBV5-1; the match to TRBD1 covers 8 bases. CDR1 SGHRS and CDR2 YFSETQ come from the germline V gene. Trimming took 0 bases from V and 4 from J; bases not matched to a gene: 3. The CDR3 consists of 15 residues.